This paragraph reports one T cell receptor (beta chain). The target antigen is unknown. The repertoire was sequenced with immunoSEQ multiplex PCR; TCRdb's copy has only in-frame clones and lacks some. The top ten clones hold roughly 2% of a sample with 80,000 to 95,000 clones, approximately 94% of them seen once. These data are taken from a study of graft-versus-host responses after intestinal transplantation. Study-level background: Recipients were all induced with anti-thymocyte globulin, then given tacrolimus and steroids for 2 to 3 years.

The CDR3 runs to 15 residues. CDR1 SGHTA and CDR2 FQGNSA come from the germline V gene. V was clipped by 8 bases and J by 5 bases, with 21 bases between them. Broader study findings: Declining HvG levels early post-transplant were linked to peak circulating GvH clone levels. Investigators detected GvH clones in recipient marrow, with some emerging earlier in ileum or blood.

This specimen was unstimulated CD8+ T cells sorted from spleen or lymph node cells, taken before intestinal transplant. The sequence was collected from a human donor who received an intestinal transplant. This chain joins TRBV7-2 and TRBJ1-2; perhaps TRBD1 as D (5 bases). CDR3 protein: CASSSPPGGVYGYTF. The CDR3 DNA reads TGTGCCAGCTCCTCCCCCCCCGGAGGGGTATATGGCTACACCTTC.